The 18 T cell receptor beta chains below all came from one sample that was sequenced in a study of lymphopenia after photon versus proton radiotherapy. Here immunoSEQ multiplex PCR was the method, and the copy in TCRdb shows in-frame clones only, minus some. The sample lists under 20,000 clones, around 85% occurring once. This specimen consisted of peripheral blood, obtained from a patient treated with proton-based radiotherapy. Receptors were obtained from a man aged 65 to 85 with pancreatic cancer.

The chain has TRBV7-8 and TRBJ1-5; perhaps TRBD1 as D (5 bases). Germline CDR1 and CDR2: SGHVS and FQNEAQ. Trimming removed 2 bases at V and 5 bases at J, with 13 bases between. The CDR3 loop spans 15 amino acids. The CDR3 nucleotides are TGTGCCAGCAGCTTAACCCGGGACGGGTATCAGCCCCAGCATTTT. It specifies CASSLTRDGYQPQHF.

The J gene is TRBJ1-1, the V gene TRBV27; weak D call: TRBD1 (6 bases). This CDR3 has 14 amino acids. Germline V CDR1 and CDR2: MNHEY, SMNVEV (reference sequence). V was cut by 3 bases and J by 2 bases, with 10 bases left in between. CDR3: CASSLYRENTEAFF. The CDR3 DNA is TGTGCCAGCAGTTTGTACAGGGAAAACACTGAAGCTTTCTTT.

This clone was picked up one time. The chain couples TRBV5-1 to TRBJ1-6, with a weak D call TRBD1 (5 bases). V lost 4 bases, J lost 4 bases, and 12 bases lay in between. Germline loops: CDR1 SGHRS, CDR2 YFSETQ. CDR3 length equals 15 residues. CDR3 DNA: TGCGCCAGCAGCCCGACAGAGAATTATAATTCACCCCTCCACTTT. Translation: CASSPTENYNSPLHF.

This clone showed up just once. J is TRBJ1-2 and V is TRBV6-4; D gene uncertain. CDR1 is MRHNA and CDR2 is SNTAGT in the germline V gene. The CDR3 totals 14 residues. V lost 2 bases and J lost 8, with 15 bases in between. The CDR3: CASSDALPPEGYTF. The CDR3 nucleotides are TGTGCCAGCAGTGACGCCCTACCCCCCGAGGGCTACACCTTC.

The V gene is TRBV30, the J gene TRBJ1-3; no clear D. Germline CDR1 GTSNPN, CDR2 SVGIG (reference sequence). The CDR3 length is 13 residues. The V end lost 0 bases, the J end lost 0 bases, and 3 bases lay between the germline ends. DNA of the CDR3: TGTGCCTGGAGTGTGAACTCTGGAAACACCATATATTTT. This encodes CAWSVNSGNTIYF.

This chain links TRBV5-1 with TRBJ2-7; D is undetermined. The CDR3 sequence is 13 residues long. Trimming removed 2 bases at V and 5 bases at J, with 11 bases between. The V gene's germline CDR1 is SGHRS and CDR2 YFSETQ. The CDR3 loop reads CASSFFIGDEQYF. CDR3 sequence (DNA): TGCGCCAGCAGCTTTTTCATCGGTGACGAGCAGTACTTC.

The rearrangement joins TRBV28 to TRBJ1-5; TRBD1 matches 10 bases. CDR1 and CDR2 from the germline V gene are MDHEN and SYDVKM. The length of the CDR3 is 14 residues. V lost 9 bases and J lost 6; bases outside the gene matches: 8. This chain's CDR3 is CASRDRGVTQPQHF. The CDR3 DNA reads TGTGCCAGTCGGGACAGGGGTGTCACTCAGCCCCAGCATTTT.

This clone was seen a few times. This sequence joins TRBV5-5 and TRBJ2-7; the match to TRBD2 covers 8 bases. Unmatched junction bases numbered 1, after V lost 1 base and J lost 1 base. Germline-derived CDR1 and CDR2 are SGHKS and YYEKEE (reference sequence). There are 14 residues in the CDR3. The CDR3 region is CASSLTSGSYEQYF. As DNA, the CDR3 is TGTGCCAGCAGCTTGACTAGCGGATCCTACGAGCAGTACTTC.

The rearrangement uses TRBV9 and TRBJ2-3; 11 bases match TRBD2. This CDR3 region has 18 residues. Germline CDR1 is SGDLS and CDR2 is YYNGEE. With 0 bases clipped from V and 3 bases from J, the junction kept 9 bases outside the gene matches. The CDR3 DNA reads TGTGCCAGCAGCGTAGGAGGTCTAGCGGGGGGCGGGACAGATACGCAGTATTTT. Amino acids: CASSVGGLAGGGTDTQYF.

The genes are TRBV7-2 and TRBJ2-2; no clear D gene. The CDR3 spans 14 residues. Germline V gene data show CDR1 as SGHTA and CDR2 as FQGNSA. Trimming pared 2 bases from V and 2 bases from J, leaving 6 bases between. The CDR3 sequence is CASSLTANTGELFF. CDR3 DNA: TGTGCCAGCAGCTTAACCGCCAACACCGGGGAGCTGTTTTTT.

The chain recombines TRBV11-3 with TRBJ2-4; either TRBD1 or TRBD2 may supply D (5 bases each). The V end was cut by 5 bases, the J end by 9 bases, with 17 bases between. The germline gives CDR1 SGHNT, CDR2 YENEEA. The CDR3 loop spans 14 amino acids. CDR3 nucleotides: TGTGCCAGCAGCGCGGACGGGTATGGGGGCATTCAGTACTTC. The encoded protein is CASSADGYGGIQYF.

The chain joins TRBV5-4 to TRBJ2-2, with D hard to call. The V and J ends lost 0 bases and 4 bases respectively, with 16 bases between them. The CDR3 has 17 residues. CDR1 is SGHNT and CDR2 is YYREEE in the germline V gene (reference sequence). The CDR3 nucleotides read TGTGCCAGCAGCTTGGCCGGATTGGTGGGTCTCACCGGGGAGCTGTTTTTT. This gives the protein CASSLAGLVGLTGELFF.

The chain recombines TRBV29-1 with TRBJ2-1, with a weak D call TRBD2 (6 bases). Germline loops: CDR1 SQVTM, CDR2 ANQGSEA. The germline V and J ends were trimmed by 6 bases and 8 bases, with 20 bases remaining between them. This CDR3 comprises 14 residues. The CDR3 sequence is CSVELGLGGDEQFF. For the CDR3, the DNA is TGCAGCGTGGAACTAGGGCTGGGGGGTGATGAGCAGTTCTTC.

In DNA form, the CDR3 reads TGTGCTAGTGGTACCAGGACAGGATACAATCAGCCCCAGCATTTT. Protein sequence: CASGTRTGYNQPQHF. V and J are TRBV12-5 and TRBJ1-5; the match to TRBD1 covers 7 bases. Trimming removed 5 bases from V and 3 bases from J; junction bases left unmatched: 7. The germline gives CDR1 LGHNT, CDR2 FRNRAP. This CDR3 is built from 15 residues.

This rearrangement joins TRBV19 to TRBJ2-5; no reliable D call. Germline CDR1 and CDR2: LNHDA and SQIVND (reference sequence). The CDR3 extends over 15 amino acids. Between the trimmed V and J ends, which lost 1 base and 2 bases, there was a span of 11 bases. The CDR3 nucleotides read TGTGCCAGTAGTATAGGAACCACAGCACAAGAGACCCAGTACTTC. Amino acid sequence: CASSIGTTAQETQYF.

This clone has just a few counts. The chain employs TRBV11-2 and TRBJ1-1; tentative D call: TRBD1 (5 bases). The CDR3 length is 15 residues. The V end was cut by 4 bases, the J end by 4 bases, with 16 bases between. Germline loops: CDR1 SGHAT, CDR2 FQNNGV. CDR3 amino acids: CASSSVGRRGTEAFF. The CDR3 nucleotides read TGTGCCAGCAGCTCGGTAGGCAGAAGGGGCACTGAAGCTTTCTTT.

This clone appeared once. The rearrangement uses TRBV21-1 and TRBJ2-3; TRBD1, as called in the table, went unchecked against the DNA. TRBV21-1 is assigned pseudogene status. This CDR3 has 17 amino acids. The CDR3 nucleotides read TGTGCCAGCAGCCCTTCGACAGGGGCGTATAGCACAGATACGCAGTATTTT. Translating it yields CASSPSTGAYSTDTQYF.

J is TRBJ1-2 and V is TRBV7-9, with a weak D call TRBD1 (5 bases). CDR3 size: 14 residues. Germline V gives CDR1 SEHNR, CDR2 FQNEAQ (reference sequence). V gave up 6 bases and J gave up 8 bases, with 19 bases separating them. The CDR3 loop reads CASRNIAQASGYTF. For the CDR3, the DNA is TGTGCCAGCAGGAACATCGCACAGGCCTCGGGCTACACCTTC.